The subject of this entry is one T cell receptor beta chain. What it recognizes is unknown. Clones were read by immunoSEQ multiplex PCR, and TCRdb kept only the in-frame ones, dropping some. The sample has 150,000 to 200,000 clones; about 91% are singletons. The sample comes from a study of T cell responses to AZD1222 COVID-19 vaccine. Findings of the study overall: Only 5 or 6 people who got AZD1222 tested seropositive at baseline.

Looked up from germline, CDR1 is WNHNN and CDR2 is SYGVQD (reference sequence). The CDR3 loop spans 13 amino acids. The ends were cut back, 4 bases at V and 6 bases at J, with 9 bases in the middle. The receptor's source is an adult who received the AZD1222 COVID-19 vaccine. This chain joins TRBV10-1 and TRBJ2-2, with D uncertain. The sequencing here drew on peripheral blood, taken 28 days after the second AZD1222 dose. This CDR3 reads CASSGTASGELFF. CDR3 nucleotides: TGCGCCAGCAGTGGAACAGCGTCCGGGGAGCTGTTTTTT.